This T cell receptor (beta chain) came from a study of cytomegalovirus exposure and HLA in healthy donors. Study overall: Both the roughly 120 validation repertoires and the approximately 700 first-cohort repertoires used the same platform, as reported by a later analysis.

TCRdb's copy holds only in-frame clones and misses some; the assay was immunoSEQ multiplex PCR. Among about 330,000 clones listed, 70% to 90% were seen once. Separation from the 666-subject first cohort characterized the roughly 130-subject validation cohort, to which the donors belonged. Points on this clone: Its antigen is as yet unknown.

Study observations and caveats: The CMV antigen specificity of a few CMV-associated chains was confirmed through in vitro analysis. Some TCR beta chains (around 160 of them) were listed as cytomegalovirus-associated.

The CDR3 is made up of 14 amino acids. Trimming cost V 3 bases and J 1 base; bases outside gene matches: 2. Germline V gene lookup returns CDR1 SGHRS and CDR2 YFSETQ. This receptor was identified in a woman between 18 and 30 years old in good health and CMV-seronegative. The chain joins TRBV5-1 to TRBJ1-1; 8 nucleotides line up with TRBD1. The sample taken for sequencing was PBMCs. CDR3 in amino acids: CASSWDRRNTEAFF. CDR3 DNA sequence: TGCGCCAGCAGCTGGGACAGGAGGAACACTGAAGCTTTCTTT.